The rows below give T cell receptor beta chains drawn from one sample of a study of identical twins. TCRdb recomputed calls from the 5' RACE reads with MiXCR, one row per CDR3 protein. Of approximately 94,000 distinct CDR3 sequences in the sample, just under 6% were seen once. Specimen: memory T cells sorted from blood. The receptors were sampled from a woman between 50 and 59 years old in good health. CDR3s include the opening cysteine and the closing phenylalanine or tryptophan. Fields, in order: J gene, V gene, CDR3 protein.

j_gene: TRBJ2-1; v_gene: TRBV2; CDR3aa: CASSESGTGAGEQFF
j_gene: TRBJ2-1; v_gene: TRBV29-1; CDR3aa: CSVEGGQGGYNEQFF
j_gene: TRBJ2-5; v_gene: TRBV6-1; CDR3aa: CASSRPGTGIKETQYF
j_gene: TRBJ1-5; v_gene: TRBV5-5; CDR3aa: CASSIGTGKPNQPQHF
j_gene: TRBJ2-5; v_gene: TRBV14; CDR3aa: CASSQDFGPQETQYF
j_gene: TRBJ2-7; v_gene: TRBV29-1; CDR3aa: CSVNTVGQGVHEQYF
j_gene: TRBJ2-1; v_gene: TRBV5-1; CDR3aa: CASSFQAGVPSEQFF
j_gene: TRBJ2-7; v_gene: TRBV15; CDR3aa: CATSREQTSYEQYF
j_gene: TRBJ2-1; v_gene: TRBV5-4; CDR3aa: CASSLVGYTDEQFF
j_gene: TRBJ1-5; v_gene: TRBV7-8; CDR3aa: CASSLVQARSNQPQHF
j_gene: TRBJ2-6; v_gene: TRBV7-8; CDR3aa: CASSLISSGANVLTF
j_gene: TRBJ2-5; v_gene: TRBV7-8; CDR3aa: CASSPGPGLAGEETQYF
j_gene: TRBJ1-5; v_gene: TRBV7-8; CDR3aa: CASSREGRRPQHF
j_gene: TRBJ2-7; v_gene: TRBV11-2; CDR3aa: CASSPQDRTYEQYF
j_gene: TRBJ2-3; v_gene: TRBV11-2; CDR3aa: CASSSPLAGVTDTQYF
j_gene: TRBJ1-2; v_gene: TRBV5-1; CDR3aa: CASSLVVGQASYGYTF
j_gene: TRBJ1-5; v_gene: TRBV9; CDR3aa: CASSVGGDTNQPQHF
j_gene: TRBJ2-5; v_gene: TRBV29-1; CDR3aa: CSVERSKGGVETQYF
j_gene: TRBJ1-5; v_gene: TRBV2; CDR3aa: CASSESRSNQPQHF
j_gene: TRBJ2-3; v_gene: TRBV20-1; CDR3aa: CSARDLLRDTDTQYF
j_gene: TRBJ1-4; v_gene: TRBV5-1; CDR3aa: CASSDRRGQGDEKLFF
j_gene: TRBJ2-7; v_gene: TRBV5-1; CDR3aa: CASSLRVTYEQYF
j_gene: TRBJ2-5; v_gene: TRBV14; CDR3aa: CASSQGDRAFKETQYF
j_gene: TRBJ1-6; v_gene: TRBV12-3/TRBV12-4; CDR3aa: CASSTGTDNSPLHF
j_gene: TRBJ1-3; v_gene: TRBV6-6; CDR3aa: CASSYSPPSGGANTIYF
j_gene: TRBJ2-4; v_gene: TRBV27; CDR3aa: CASSFASPNIQYF
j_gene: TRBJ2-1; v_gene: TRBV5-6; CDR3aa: CASSGILSYNEQFF
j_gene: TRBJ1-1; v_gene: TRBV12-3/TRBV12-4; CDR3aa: CASGTDVVTEAFF
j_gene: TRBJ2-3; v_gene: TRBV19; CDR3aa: CASSMGQKHTDTQYF
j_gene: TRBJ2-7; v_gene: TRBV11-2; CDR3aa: CASTVEGRAFGEQYF
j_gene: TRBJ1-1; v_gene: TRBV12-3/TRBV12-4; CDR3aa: CASRMDPGRAFF
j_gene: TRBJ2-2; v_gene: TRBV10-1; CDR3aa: CASSGGGTDRGRGTGELFF
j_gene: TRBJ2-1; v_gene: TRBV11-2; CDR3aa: CASSLDRVAGGNEQFF
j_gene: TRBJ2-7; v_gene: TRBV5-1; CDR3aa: CASSLGGGYEQYF
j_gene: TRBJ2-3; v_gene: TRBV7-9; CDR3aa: CASSSPGLALTDTQYF
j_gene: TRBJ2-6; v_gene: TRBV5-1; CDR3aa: CASSLGGTNSGANVLTF
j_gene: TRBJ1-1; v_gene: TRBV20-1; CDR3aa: CSAGQGIREAFF
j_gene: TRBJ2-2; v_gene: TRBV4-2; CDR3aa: CASSPRGPQTAGELFF
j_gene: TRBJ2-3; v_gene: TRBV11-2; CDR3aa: CASSGQGISDTQYF
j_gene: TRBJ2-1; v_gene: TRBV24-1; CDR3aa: CATSRTGRYNEQFF
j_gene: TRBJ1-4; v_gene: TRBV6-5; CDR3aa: CASSYTGPTSPNEKLFF
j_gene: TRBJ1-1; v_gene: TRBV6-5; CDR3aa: CASRGQGAGDTEAFF
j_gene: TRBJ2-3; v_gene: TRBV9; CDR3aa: CASSVEGRATDTQYF
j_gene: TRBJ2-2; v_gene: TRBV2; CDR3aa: CASSVRQGGTGELFF